A single T cell receptor (beta chain) is shown here with its context. This sample is part of a study of blood T cell repertoires in COVID-19. TCRdb's copy holds only in-frame clones and misses some; the assay was immunoSEQ multiplex PCR. The repertoire holds approximately 290,000 clones, with approximately 92% as singletons. This CDR3 comprises 13 residues. CDR1 is ENHRY, CDR2 SYGVKD, per germline. The chain combines TRBV10-3 with TRBJ2-2; 7 bases line up with TRBD1. Material for sequencing was PBMCs or T cells enriched from blood (not recorded which). This sequence was found in a woman aged 25 to 45 who had recovered from COVID-19. DNA of the CDR3: TGTGCGACGGGACAGTCGAACACCGGGGAGCTGTTTTTT. Protein: CATGQSNTGELFF.